Sequencing of this TCR beta chain was carried out in a study of T-cell reconstitution after alpha-beta-depleted transplantation in children. Germline CDR1 and CDR2: SGHRS and YFSETQ. Trimming left V 0 bases short and J 1 base short, with 11 bases between. The CDR3 loop spans 17 amino acids. Study findings and constraints: The origin of alpha-beta T cells about two months after transplant was reportedly several hundred expanded graft clones. When one year had passed after transplant, most T-cell counts and diversity came from newly produced T cells. Certain patients had high TCRbeta diversity at day 60, and it came from recipient T cells and thymic progenitors that survived.

This clonotype was counted only a few times. Its antigen is undetermined. Unique molecular identifiers were built into the TCRbeta library. MiXCR was run by TCRdb on the PCR reads, yielding one entry per CDR3 protein. The sample includes approximately 250,000 distinct CDR3 sequences, around 25% of them seen just once. V usage is TRBV5-1 and J usage is TRBJ2-6; a possible D gene is TRBD2 (5 bases). The sample was PBMCs, taken before TCRalphabeta/CD19-depleted stem cell transplant. The sequence was collected from a girl aged 2 to 9 with Fanconi anemia, due to receive a stem cell transplant. The CDR3 DNA reads as TGCGCCAGCAGCTTGGAGGTACGGGGATCTGGGGCCAACGTCCTGACTTTC. This translates into CASSLEVRGSGANVLTF.